Below, 6 T cell receptor beta chains from the same sample are listed, as sequenced in a study of blood T cell repertoires in COVID-19. Repertoires were generated with immunoSEQ multiplex PCR, while TCRdb's copy carries only in-frame clones and drops some. The table shows about 210,000 clones, with around 88% occurring only once. Sequencing input: PBMCs or T cells enriched from blood (not recorded which). The origin of the receptors is a woman in her 30s who had been exposed to COVID-19.

The chain carries TRBV25-1 and TRBJ1-1, with a weak D call TRBD1 (5 bases). The CDR3 runs 13 residues. Germline CDR1 reads MGHDK; CDR2 reads SYGVNS. Trimming removed 4 bases from V and 5 bases from J, with 11 bases in between. The CDR3 nucleotides are TGTGCCAGCAGTGCGGGGGTGGGGACTGAAGCTTTCTTT. Its protein product is CASSAGVGTEAFF.

This clone appeared once. The rearrangement uses TRBV5-6 and TRBJ2-7; tentative D call: TRBD2 (5 bases). The CDR3 runs to 17 residues. Germline V lookup: CDR1 SGHDT, CDR2 YYEEEE. The ends were cut back, 2 bases at V and 0 bases at J, with 18 bases in the middle. The CDR3 region is CASSLLGLTGSSYEQYF. DNA for the CDR3: TGTGCCAGCAGCTTACTGGGTCTCACGGGGAGCTCCTACGAGCAGTACTTC.

This rearrangement joins TRBV11-2 to TRBJ1-1; TRBD1 is a possible D gene (6 bases). The length of the CDR3 is 15 residues. The germline V gene has CDR1 SGHAT and CDR2 FQNNGV. Trimming pared 6 bases from V and 0 bases from J, leaving 14 bases between. CDR3 sequence: CASRLQGAMNTEAFF. The CDR3 DNA follows: TGTGCCAGCAGACTACAGGGTGCGATGAACACTGAAGCTTTCTTT.

The chain is built from TRBV6-5 and TRBJ2-3, with D unclear. The ends were cut back, 7 bases at V and 3 bases at J, with 14 bases in the middle. Germline V gene lookup returns CDR1 MNHEY and CDR2 SVGAGI. CDR3 size: 14 residues. Here the CDR3 DNA reads TGTGCCAGCAACCACCAACTCGGGACAGATACGCAGTATTTT. Its translation is CASNHQLGTDTQYF.

The CDR3 reads CATGLAGVQETQYF. In DNA, the CDR3 is TGTGCCACCGGACTAGCGGGGGTGCAAGAGACCCAGTACTTC. The chain carries TRBV3-1 (or the pseudogene TRBV3-2) and TRBJ2-5; 13 bases fit TRBD2. This CDR3 has 14 amino acids. Trimming cost V 10 bases and J 2 bases; bases outside gene matches: 4. CDR1 and CDR2 from the germline V gene are LGHDT and YNNKEL (reference sequence).

The V call is TRBV19, the J call TRBJ1-2; tentative D call: TRBD1 (6 bases). Germline lookup yields CDR1 LNHDA and CDR2 SQIVND (reference sequence). Trimming cost V 5 bases and J 4 bases, with 11 bases left between them. The CDR3 contains 13 residues. In DNA, the CDR3 is TGTGCCAGTAGTCCACAGGGCGGCTATGGCTACACCTTC. Protein: CASSPQGGYGYTF.